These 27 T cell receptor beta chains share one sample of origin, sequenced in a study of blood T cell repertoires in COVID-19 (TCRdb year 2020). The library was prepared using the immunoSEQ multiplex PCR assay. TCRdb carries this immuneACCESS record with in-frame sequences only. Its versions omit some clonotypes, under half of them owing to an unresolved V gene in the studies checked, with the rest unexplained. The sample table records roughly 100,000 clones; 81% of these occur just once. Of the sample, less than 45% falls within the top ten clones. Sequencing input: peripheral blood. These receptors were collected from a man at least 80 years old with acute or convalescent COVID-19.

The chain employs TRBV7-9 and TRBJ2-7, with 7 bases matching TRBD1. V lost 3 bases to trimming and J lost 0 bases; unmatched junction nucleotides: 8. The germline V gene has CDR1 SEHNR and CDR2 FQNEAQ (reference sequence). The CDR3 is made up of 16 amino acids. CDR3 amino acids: CASSFLGTVSSYEQYF. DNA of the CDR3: TGTGCCAGCAGCTTCCTCGGGACAGTCAGCTCCTACGAGCAGTACTTC.

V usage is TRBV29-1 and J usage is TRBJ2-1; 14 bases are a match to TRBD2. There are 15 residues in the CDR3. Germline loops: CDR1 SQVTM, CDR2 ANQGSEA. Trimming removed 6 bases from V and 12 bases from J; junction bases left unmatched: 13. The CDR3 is CSVPRGTSGSGGQFF. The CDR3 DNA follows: TGCAGCGTGCCCCGGGGGACTAGCGGGAGCGGGGGGCAGTTCTTC.

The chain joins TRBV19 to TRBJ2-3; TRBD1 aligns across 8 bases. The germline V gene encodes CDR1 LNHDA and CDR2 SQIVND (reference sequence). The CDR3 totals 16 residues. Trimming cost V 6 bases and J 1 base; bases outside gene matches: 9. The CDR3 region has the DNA TGTGCCAGTAGGATTACAGGGGGTTTTGGCACAGATACGCAGTATTTT. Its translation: CASRITGGFGTDTQYF.

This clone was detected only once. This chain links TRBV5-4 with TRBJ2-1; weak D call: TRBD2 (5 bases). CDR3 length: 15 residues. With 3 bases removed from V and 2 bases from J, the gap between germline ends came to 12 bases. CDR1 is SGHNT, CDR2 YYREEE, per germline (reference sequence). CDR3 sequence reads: CASSSHAGAYNEQFF. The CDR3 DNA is TGTGCCAGCAGCTCCCACGCCGGGGCCTACAATGAGCAGTTCTTC.

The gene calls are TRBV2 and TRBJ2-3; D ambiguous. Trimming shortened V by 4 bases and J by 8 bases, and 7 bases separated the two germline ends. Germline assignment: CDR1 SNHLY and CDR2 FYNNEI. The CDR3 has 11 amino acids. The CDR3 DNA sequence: TGTGCCAGCAGTGTAAAGAGTACGCAGTATTTT. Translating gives CASSVKSTQYF.

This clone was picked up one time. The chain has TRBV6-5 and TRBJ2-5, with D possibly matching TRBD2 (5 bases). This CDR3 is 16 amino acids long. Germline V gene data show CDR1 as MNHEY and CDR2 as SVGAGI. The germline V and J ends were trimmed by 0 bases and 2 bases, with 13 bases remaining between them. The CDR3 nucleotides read TGTGCCAGCAGTTACTCGCTAGCACCGATTCAAGAGACCCAGTACTTC. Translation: CASSYSLAPIQETQYF.

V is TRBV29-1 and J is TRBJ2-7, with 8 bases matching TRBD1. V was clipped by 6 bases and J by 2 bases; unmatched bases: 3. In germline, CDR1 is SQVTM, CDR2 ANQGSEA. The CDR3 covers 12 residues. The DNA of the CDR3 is TGCAGCGTAAAACAGGGGGCCTACGAGCAGTACTTC. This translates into CSVKQGAYEQYF.

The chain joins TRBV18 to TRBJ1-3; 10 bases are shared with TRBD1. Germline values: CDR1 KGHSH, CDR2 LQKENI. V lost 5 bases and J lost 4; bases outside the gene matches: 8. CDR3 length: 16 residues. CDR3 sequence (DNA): TGTGCCAGCTCAGTCACCGGGACAGGGGTCGGAAACACCATATATTTT. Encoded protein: CASSVTGTGVGNTIYF.

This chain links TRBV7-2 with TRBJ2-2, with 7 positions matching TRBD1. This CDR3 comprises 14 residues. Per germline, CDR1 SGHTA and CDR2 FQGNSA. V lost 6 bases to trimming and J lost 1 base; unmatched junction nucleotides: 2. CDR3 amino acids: CASRDRLNTGELFF. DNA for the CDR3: TGTGCCAGCAGGGACAGGTTGAACACCGGGGAGCTGTTTTTT.

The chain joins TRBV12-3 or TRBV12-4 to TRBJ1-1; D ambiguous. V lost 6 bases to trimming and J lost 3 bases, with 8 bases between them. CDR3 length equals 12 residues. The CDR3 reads CASRNRDTEAFF. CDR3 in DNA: TGTGCCAGCAGAAACAGAGACACTGAAGCTTTCTTT.

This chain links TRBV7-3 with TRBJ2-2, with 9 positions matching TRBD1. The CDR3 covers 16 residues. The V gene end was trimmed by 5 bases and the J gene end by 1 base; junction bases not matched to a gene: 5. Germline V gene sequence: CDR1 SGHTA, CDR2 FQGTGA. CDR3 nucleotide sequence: TGTGCCAGCAGCGAACAGGGGGCTTTGAACACCGGGGAGCTGTTTTTT. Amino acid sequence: CASSEQGALNTGELFF.

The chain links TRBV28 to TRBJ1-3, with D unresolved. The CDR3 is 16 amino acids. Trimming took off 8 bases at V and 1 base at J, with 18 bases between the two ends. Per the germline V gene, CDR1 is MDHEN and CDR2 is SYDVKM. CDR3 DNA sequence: TGTGCCAGCGGTAGAAAACAGCTCTCTTCTGGAAACACCATATATTTT. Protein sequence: CASGRKQLSSGNTIYF.

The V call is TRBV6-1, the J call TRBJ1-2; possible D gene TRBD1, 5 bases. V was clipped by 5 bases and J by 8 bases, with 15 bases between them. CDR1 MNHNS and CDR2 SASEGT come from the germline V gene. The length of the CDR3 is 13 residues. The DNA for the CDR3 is TGTGCCAGCAGTCCAAGTCAGGGTCGGGGCTACACCTTC. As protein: CASSPSQGRGYTF.

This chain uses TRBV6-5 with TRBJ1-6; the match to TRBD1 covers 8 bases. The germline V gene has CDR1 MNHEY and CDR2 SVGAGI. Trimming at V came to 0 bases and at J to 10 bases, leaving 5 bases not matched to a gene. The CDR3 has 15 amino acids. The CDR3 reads CASSYSGQGGSPLHF. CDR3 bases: TGTGCCAGCAGTTACTCTGGACAGGGTGGATCACCCCTCCACTTT.

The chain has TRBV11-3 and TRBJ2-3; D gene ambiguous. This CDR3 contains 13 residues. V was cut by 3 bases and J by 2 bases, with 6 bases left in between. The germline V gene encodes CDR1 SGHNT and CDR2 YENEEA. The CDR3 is CASSLYSTDTQYF. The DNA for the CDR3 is TGTGCCAGCAGCTTGTACTCCACAGATACGCAGTATTTT.

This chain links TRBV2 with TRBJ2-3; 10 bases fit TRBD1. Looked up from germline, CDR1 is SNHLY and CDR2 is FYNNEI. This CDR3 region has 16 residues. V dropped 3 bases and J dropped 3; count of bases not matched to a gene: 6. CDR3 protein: CASSDRDRGYTDTQYF. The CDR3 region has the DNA TGTGCCAGCAGTGACCGGGACAGGGGATATACAGATACGCAGTATTTT.

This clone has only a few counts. CDR3 sequence: CASSARGRSYEQYF. In DNA, the CDR3 is TGTGCCAGCAGTGCCAGGGGTAGATCCTACGAGCAGTACTTC. The V call is TRBV27, the J call TRBJ2-7; TRBD1 is a possible D gene (6 bases). V lost 5 bases and J lost 1, with 12 bases in between. Germline V gene lookup returns CDR1 MNHEY and CDR2 SMNVEV (reference sequence). The CDR3 runs 14 residues.

This CDR3 is CASSLGSGRRGNEQFF. The CDR3 DNA is TGTGCCAGCAGCCTCGGTAGCGGGAGAAGGGGGAATGAGCAGTTCTTC. The chain couples TRBV7-9 to TRBJ2-1, with 9 bases identical to TRBD2. Germline loops: CDR1 SEHNR, CDR2 FQNEAQ (reference sequence). V was pared by 5 bases and J by 7 bases, with 12 bases of the junction left unmatched. The CDR3 totals 16 residues.

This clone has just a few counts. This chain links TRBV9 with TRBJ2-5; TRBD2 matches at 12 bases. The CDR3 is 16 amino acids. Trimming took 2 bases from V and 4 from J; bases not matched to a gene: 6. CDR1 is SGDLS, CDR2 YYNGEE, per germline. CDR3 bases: TGTGCCAGCAGCGTGGGAGGACTAGCGGGATCAGAGACCCAGTACTTC. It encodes CASSVGGLAGSETQYF.

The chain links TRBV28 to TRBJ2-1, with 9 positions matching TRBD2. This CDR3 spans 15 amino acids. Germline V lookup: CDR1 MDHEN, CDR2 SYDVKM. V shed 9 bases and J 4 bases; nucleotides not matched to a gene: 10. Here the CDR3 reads CASFSGGGPYNEQFF. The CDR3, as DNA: TGTGCCAGTTTTAGCGGGGGCGGGCCTTACAATGAGCAGTTCTTC.

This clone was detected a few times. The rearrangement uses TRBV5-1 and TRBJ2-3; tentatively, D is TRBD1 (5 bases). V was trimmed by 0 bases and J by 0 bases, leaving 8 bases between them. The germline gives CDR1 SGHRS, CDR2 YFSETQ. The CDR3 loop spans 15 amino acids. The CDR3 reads CASSLGRASTDTQYF. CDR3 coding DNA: TGCGCCAGCAGCTTGGGCAGGGCGAGCACAGATACGCAGTATTTT.

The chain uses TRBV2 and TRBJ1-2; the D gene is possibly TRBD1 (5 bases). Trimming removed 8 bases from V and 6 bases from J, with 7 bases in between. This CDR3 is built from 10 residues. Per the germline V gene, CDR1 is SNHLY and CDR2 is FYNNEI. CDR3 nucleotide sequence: TGTGCCAGCTTAGGGGATGGCTACACCTTC. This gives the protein CASLGDGYTF.

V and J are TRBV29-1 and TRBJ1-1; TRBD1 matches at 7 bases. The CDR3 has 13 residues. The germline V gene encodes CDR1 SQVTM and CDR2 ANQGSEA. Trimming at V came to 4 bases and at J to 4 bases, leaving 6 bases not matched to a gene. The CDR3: CSVGGKGATEAFF. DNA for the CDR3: TGCAGCGTTGGGGGTAAGGGGGCCACTGAAGCTTTCTTT.

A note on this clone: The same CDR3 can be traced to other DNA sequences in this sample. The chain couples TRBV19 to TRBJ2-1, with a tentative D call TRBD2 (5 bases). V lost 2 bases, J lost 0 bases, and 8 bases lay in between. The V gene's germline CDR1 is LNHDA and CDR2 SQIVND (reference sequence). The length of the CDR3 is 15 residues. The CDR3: CASSITGSSYNEQFF. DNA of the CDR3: TGTGCCAGTAGTATAACGGGAAGCTCCTACAATGAGCAGTTCTTC.

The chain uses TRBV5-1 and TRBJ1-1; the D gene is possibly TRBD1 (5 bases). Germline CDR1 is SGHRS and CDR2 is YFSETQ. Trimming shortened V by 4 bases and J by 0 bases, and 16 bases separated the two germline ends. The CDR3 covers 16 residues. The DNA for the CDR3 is TGCGCCAGCAGCCCCCGCGGACATTCTATGAACACTGAAGCTTTCTTT. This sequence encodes CASSPRGHSMNTEAFF.

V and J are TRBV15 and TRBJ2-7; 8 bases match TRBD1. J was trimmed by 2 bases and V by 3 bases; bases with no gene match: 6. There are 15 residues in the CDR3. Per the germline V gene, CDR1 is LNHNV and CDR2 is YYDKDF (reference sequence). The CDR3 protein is CATSSRTGLTYEQYF. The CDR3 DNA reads TGTGCCACCAGCAGCCGGACAGGGTTAACCTACGAGCAGTACTTC.

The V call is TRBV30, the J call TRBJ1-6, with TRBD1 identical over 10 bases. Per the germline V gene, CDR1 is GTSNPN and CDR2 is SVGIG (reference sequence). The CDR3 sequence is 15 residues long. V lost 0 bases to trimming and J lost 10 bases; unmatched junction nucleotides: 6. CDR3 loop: CAWSVLGTGASPLHF. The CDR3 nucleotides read TGTGCCTGGAGTGTACTCGGGACAGGGGCCTCACCCCTCCACTTT. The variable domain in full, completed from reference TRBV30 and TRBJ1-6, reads SQTIHQWPATLVQPVGSPLSLECTVEGTSNPNLYWYRQAAGRGLQLLFYSVGIGQISSEVPQNLSASRPQDRQFILSSKKLLLSDSGFYLCAWSVLGTGASPLHFGNGTRLTVT.